This T cell receptor (beta chain) is from a study of beta chain features in type 1 diabetes. The study reverse transcribed the entire isolated RNA, so it sequenced expressed TCRB transcripts. Repertoires were generated with immunoSEQ multiplex PCR, while TCRdb's copy carries only in-frame clones and drops some. This sample carries about 41,000 clones, 66% of them seen once, and the ten largest clones take approximately 1.6%. Using CD45RO/CCR7/CD25/CD127/CD95/CD27, CD4+ naive, central memory, regulatory and stem cell-like memory cells were sorted. With respect to this clone: What it binds is unknown.

Study findings and constraints: The naive, central memory and Treg TCRB repertoires of patients appeared to be more similar to one another than those of healthy donors. Shorter TCRB CDR3s, moderately but significantly so, were found in Type 1 diabetes patients in all four CD4+ subsets. Patients with type 1 diabetes showed fewer VDJ junction insertions and more deletions.

The receptor was isolated from a man aged 25 to 45 with type 1 diabetes. Some clones in this sample may be carry-over from other donors' samples. What was sequenced was Tregs from blood.

In DNA form, the CDR3 reads TGTGCCAGCTCACCTCGGCTAGCGGGGATGGGAGATACGCAGTATTTT. Amino acid sequence: CASSPRLAGMGDTQYF. The J gene is TRBJ2-3, the V gene TRBV18; 9 positions match TRBD2. The CDR3 totals 16 residues. The V gene end was trimmed by 3 bases and the J gene end by 5 bases; junction bases not matched to a gene: 9. CDR1 is KGHSH and CDR2 is LQKENI in the germline V gene. Using reference TRBV18 and TRBJ2-3 for the parts outside the CDR3, the full variable domain is NAGVMQNPRHLVRRRGQEARLRCSPMKGHSHVYWYRQLPEEGLKFMVYLQKENIIDESGMPKERFSAEFPKEGPSILRIQQVVRGDSAAYFCASSPRLAGMGDTQYFGPGTRLTVL.